The next 6 T cell receptor beta chains were all read from a single sample in a study of OX40 agonist ivuxolimab in advanced cancers. Only in-frame clones appear in the TCRdb table, and some are missing; sequencing was by immunoSEQ multiplex PCR. The sample has 60,000 to 75,000 clones, more than 75% seen once; the top ten hold 5.2%. The source material was CD4+ or CD8+ T cells sorted from blood, sampled in a trial of the OX40 agonist ivuxolimab. The source is an adult with an advanced solid tumor such as melanoma, head and neck, liver or kidney cancer.

The V and J genes are TRBV29-1 and TRBJ2-7, with D tentatively TRBD2 (5 bases). V lost 4 bases, J lost 4 bases, and 17 bases lay in between. The CDR3 has 14 residues. From germline, CDR1 is SQVTM and CDR2 ANQGSEA. The CDR3 reads CSVVTPWTGYEQYF. The CDR3 nucleotides are TGCAGCGTTGTCACGCCTTGGACTGGTTACGAGCAGTACTTC.

The rearrangement uses TRBV28 and TRBJ1-2; tentatively, D is TRBD1 (6 bases). V shed 6 bases and J shed 4 bases, with 12 bases lying between them. The CDR3 spans 13 residues. From germline, CDR1 is MDHEN and CDR2 SYDVKM. This CDR3 is CASRPRQVYGYTF. The CDR3 DNA reads as TGTGCCAGCAGACCTCGACAGGTCTATGGCTACACCTTC.

The V call is TRBV4-2, the J call TRBJ2-4; a possible D gene is TRBD1 (6 bases). CDR1 and CDR2 from the germline V gene are LGHNA and YNFKEQ. Between the trimmed V and J ends, which lost 0 bases and 0 bases, there was a span of 12 bases. The length of the CDR3 is 17 residues. The CDR3 here is CASSQEAGDGAKNIQYF. The CDR3 DNA sequence: TGTGCCAGCAGCCAAGAGGCAGGGGATGGAGCCAAAAACATTCAGTACTTC.

This chain links TRBV5-1 with TRBJ2-5, with no clear D. Trimming pared 0 bases from V and 2 bases from J, leaving 14 bases between. Germline CDR1 and CDR2: SGHRS and YFSETQ. The CDR3 has 16 amino acids. The chain's CDR3 is CASSLGQSPEQETQYF. In nucleotides, the CDR3 is TGCGCCAGCAGCTTGGGTCAGTCTCCTGAACAAGAGACCCAGTACTTC.

The chain carries TRBV4-3 and TRBJ1-1; D not certain. CDR1 is LGHNA, CDR2 YSLEER, per germline. V gave up 3 bases and J gave up 4 bases, with 9 bases separating them. CDR3 length: 13 residues. The CDR3 DNA follows: TGCGCCAGCAGCCACCGCGTGGGCACTGAAGCTTTCTTT. Encoded protein: CASSHRVGTEAFF.

The gene calls are TRBV6-5 and TRBJ1-2; 7 bases align to TRBD1. J lost 6 bases, V lost 0 bases, and 4 bases had no gene match. The CDR3 consists of 14 residues. CDR1 MNHEY and CDR2 SVGAGI come from the germline V gene. The CDR3 reads CASSYSGGRNGYTF. The CDR3 DNA follows: TGTGCCAGCAGTTACTCAGGGGGCCGAAATGGCTACACCTTC.